This T cell receptor beta chain was obtained from a study of control samples from healthy donors and cancer patients. Method: immunoSEQ multiplex PCR; TCRdb's copy keeps in-frame clones and lacks some. The sample comprises some 150,000 clones, approximately 94% of which are singletons, and 14% rests with the top ten. This receptor was identified in a man aged 55 to 69 with colorectal cancer. The sequenced sample was PBMCs.

CDR3 nucleotide sequence: TGTGCCAGCAGTCCCAGGACAGCTGATGGCTACACCTTC. Its protein product is CASSPRTADGYTF. The V call is TRBV27, the J call TRBJ1-2; D is possibly TRBD1 (6 bases). V shed 5 bases and J shed 6 bases, with 13 bases lying between them. CDR3 size: 13 residues. Germline loops: CDR1 MNHEY, CDR2 SMNVEV (reference sequence).